Listed below are T cell receptor beta chains from one sample, sequenced in a study of T cells after yellow fever vaccination. MiXCR, applied by TCRdb to the 5' RACE reads, yields one record per CDR3 protein. The table records 250,000 to 400,000 distinct CDR3 sequences, around 4.3% of them present only once. This sample comprised PBMCs, obtained 15 days after the yellow fever booster vaccination. The receptors originated from a man between 18 and 35 years old who received the YFV17D yellow fever vaccine. The CDR3 runs from the conserved cysteine through the conserved F or W. Fields, in order: CDR3 length, J gene, D gene, V gene, CDR3 protein. D genes are given only for firm matches.

14,TRBJ2-7,-,TRBV7-9,CASSLIQGVHEQYF
15,TRBJ2-5,-,TRBV5-6,CASSRRSLGGETQYF
14,TRBJ1-1,-,TRBV7-9,CASSLIDGNTEAFF
13,TRBJ2-3,-,TRBV9,CASSVGSTDTQYF
16,TRBJ2-1,-,TRBV5-4,CASSPERHHSYNEQFF
12,TRBJ2-7,-,TRBV6-2/TRBV6-3,CASEHPTYEQYF
17,TRBJ2-3,TRBD2,TRBV13,CASSPGAGGPGADTQYF
14,TRBJ2-5,TRBD2,TRBV7-9,CASSSRLAGETQYF
14,TRBJ2-3,-,TRBV5-1,CASSLALATDTQYF
12,TRBJ2-5,TRBD1,TRBV25-1,CASRRGRETQYF
13,TRBJ1-1,TRBD1,TRBV12-5,CASGQEGGTEAFF
14,TRBJ1-3,TRBD1,TRBV20-1,CSATLRDRGNTIYF
15,TRBJ1-1,-,TRBV14,CASSQAGALNTEAFF
13,TRBJ1-1,-,TRBV12-3/TRBV12-4,CASRTPWGTEAFF
16,TRBJ2-3,TRBD1,TRBV24-1,CATSESGTGVADTQYF
14,TRBJ1-1,-,TRBV3-1,CASSPEWGNTEAFF
18,TRBJ2-3,TRBD2,TRBV20-1,CSASAHLRTSGSTDTQYF
16,TRBJ2-5,-,TRBV11-2,CASRSRLDTYQETQYF
13,TRBJ1-2,TRBD1,TRBV10-3,CAISPGQGIDYTF
14,TRBJ2-5,TRBD2,TRBV6-5,CASSYLGLAETQYF
13,TRBJ1-2,-,TRBV5-1,CASSSQGNYGYTF
16,TRBJ1-6,-,TRBV23-1,CASSPRARAHNSPLHF